These T cell receptor beta chains were read from a single sample in a study of cytomegalovirus exposure and HLA in healthy donors. Profiled with immunoSEQ multiplex PCR; TCRdb holds only in-frame clones, not every one. The data contain about 160,000 clones, over 65% of them singletons. Sequenced material: PBMCs. The origin of the receptors is a man between 40 and 49 years old in good health and CMV-seropositive. CDR3s include the opening cysteine and the closing phenylalanine or tryptophan. D genes are given only for firm matches. A row's size may be missing; if present it is once, few, many or a size class.

V: TRBV9
J: TRBJ2-2
D: -
size: -
DNA: TGTGCCAGCAATGTGGGCATCACCGGGGAGCTGTTTTTT
CDR3: CASNVGITGELFF

V: TRBV7-8
J: TRBJ2-7
D: TRBD2
size: once
DNA: TGTGCCAGCAGCCAAGCGGGAACCTACGAGCAGTACTTC
CDR3: CASSQAGTYEQYF

V: TRBV10-3
J: TRBJ1-1
D: TRBD1
size: few
DNA: TGTGCCATCATCAAGGACAGGGGGGACACTGAAGCTTTCTTT
CDR3: CAIIKDRGDTEAFF

V: TRBV5-1
J: TRBJ2-7
D: -
size: -
DNA: TGCGCCAGCAGCTTTCAGGAAGGTGGCTACGAGCAGTACTTC
CDR3: CASSFQEGGYEQYF

V: TRBV9
J: TRBJ2-1
D: TRBD1
size: -
DNA: TGTGCCAGCAGCGTAGCCCCGACAGGGGGCTTCTCCTACAATGAGCAGTTCTTC
CDR3: CASSVAPTGGFSYNEQFF

V: TRBV5-4
J: TRBJ2-3
D: TRBD1
size: once
DNA: TGTGCCAGCAGCCCGGACAGGGGAAGGACAGATACGCAGTATTTT
CDR3: CASSPDRGRTDTQYF

V: TRBV30
J: TRBJ1-2
D: -
size: -
DNA: TGTGCCCGGGCGGGGCTCTATGGCTACACCTTC
CDR3: CARAGLYGYTF

V: TRBV19
J: TRBJ1-4
D: TRBD1
size: -
DNA: TGTGCCAGTAGTGTCACAGGGGGTCGAGGTGAAAAACTGTTTTTT
CDR3: CASSVTGGRGEKLFF

V: TRBV7-6
J: TRBJ2-7
D: TRBD2
size: -
DNA: TGTGCCAGCAGCTTAGACGGGGGACTAGCGACCTACGAGCAGTACTTC
CDR3: CASSLDGGLATYEQYF

V: TRBV4-3
J: TRBJ2-7
D: -
size: -
DNA: TGCGCCAGCAGCCAATTGGCTGGGGCAGGACGCTCCTACGAGCAGTACTTC
CDR3: CASSQLAGAGRSYEQYF

V: TRBV5-1
J: TRBJ1-4
D: -
size: -
DNA: TGCGCCAGCAGCTTGGCCTCGGGGTTGAATGAAAAACTGTTTTTT
CDR3: CASSLASGLNEKLFF

V: TRBV7-3
J: TRBJ2-1
D: -
size: -
DNA: TGTGCCAGCAGCCCCACCCTTAGCTCCTACAATGAGCAGTTCTTC
CDR3: CASSPTLSSYNEQFF

V: TRBV4-2
J: TRBJ2-5
D: TRBD2
size: -
DNA: TGTGCCAGCAGCCAAGATCAACTAGCGGGGGGTATTCAGTCCCAGTACTTC
CDR3: CASSQDQLAGGIQSQYF

V: TRBV5-1
J: TRBJ1-1
D: -
size: -
DNA: TGCGCCAGCAGTTGGACAGACGAGAACACTGAAGCTTTCTTT
CDR3: CASSWTDENTEAFF

V: TRBV20-1
J: TRBJ1-1
D: -
size: -
DNA: TGCAGTGCTAGAGATAGCGAAGCTTTCTTT
CDR3: CSARDSEAFF

V: TRBV4-3
J: TRBJ1-2
D: -
size: -
DNA: TGCGCCAGCAGCCTGGACCCAGGGGTCCAAGCATATGGCTACACCTTC
CDR3: CASSLDPGVQAYGYTF